This T cell receptor beta chain is drawn from a study of ipilimumab plus nivolumab after autologous stem cell transplantation. Looking at the study overall: Both relapsed and primary refractory DLBCL were included.

With 0 bases clipped from V and 8 bases from J, the junction kept 7 bases outside the gene matches. This CDR3 region has 14 residues. From germline, CDR1 is SGHRS and CDR2 YFSETQ. Dosing: nivolumab 3 mg/kg IV, weeks 1, 4, 7, 10, then every two weeks to week 26. TCRdb's table, derived via immunoSEQ multiplex PCR, lists solely in-frame clones and lacks some. The sample records fewer than 85,000 clones, around 80% being singletons. The chain links TRBV5-1 to TRBJ1-1, with TRBD1 identical over 7 bases. The TCR originated in a male donor with diffuse large B-cell lymphoma. Sequencing was performed on PBMCs, taken in a trial of ipilimumab plus nivolumab as post-transplant consolidation. The CDR3 DNA sequence: TGCGCCAGCAGCTTGGCGGGACAGCCAGGAGAAGCTTTCTTT. Translated, it gives CASSLAGQPGEAFF.